The sequence of this T cell receptor (beta chain) was determined in a study of cytomegalovirus exposure and HLA in healthy donors. Study-wide points: Looking again later, the authors saw that most CMV-associated TCR beta chains seemed HLA-restricted.

This CDR3 spans 18 amino acids. 60 Vbeta and 13 Jbeta primers were used in PCR. Clones were sequenced by immunoSEQ multiplex PCR, and TCRdb holds only the in-frame ones, with some missing. Of 100,000 or so clones listed, around 70% were seen once; the top ten hold approximately 10%. This clone has only one observation. Its antigen is not identified. The sequenced material came from PBMCs. V is TRBV21-1 and J is TRBJ2-2; the table names TRBD1, a call not compared with the DNA. TRBV21-1 is an annotated pseudogene. The receptor's source is a man in his forties or fifties in good health and CMV-seropositive. The CDR3 coding sequence is TGTGCCAGCAGCAAGATTCTTGGGGACAGGGGGCGGACCGGGGAGCTGTTTTTT. Translation: CASSKILGDRGRTGELFF.